The 4 T cell receptor beta chains below were found in one sample sequenced in a study of cytomegalovirus exposure and HLA in healthy donors. Primers included in the PCR were 60 Vbeta and 13 Jbeta primers. Sequencing used immunoSEQ multiplex PCR; TCRdb keeps in-frame clones, though not all of them. This table has about 110,000 clones, 74% appearing once. Input material: PBMCs. These receptor sequences come from a middle-aged man in good health and CMV-seropositive.

This chain uses TRBV7-2 with TRBJ2-5, with D possibly being TRBD1 (5 bases). The DNA end lines up better with TRBJ2-7; the J call may be wrong. This CDR3 is 14 amino acids long. Germline V gene lookup returns CDR1 SGHTA and CDR2 FQGNSA. The DNA for the CDR3 is TGTGCCAGCAGCTTATACCAGGGAATCAACGAGCAGTACTTC. It specifies CASSLYQGINEQYF.

The CDR3 sequence is CATAGMNTEAFF. The DNA of the CDR3 is TGTGCCACCGCGGGAATGAACACTGAAGCTTTCTTT. This chain uses TRBV15 with TRBJ1-1; unclear D gene. Trimming stripped 8 bases from V and 0 bases from J, with 7 bases between. The CDR3 has 12 amino acids. Germline CDR1 and CDR2: LNHNV and YYDKDF (reference sequence). Full variable domain (remainder filled in from reference TRBV15 and TRBJ1-1): DAMVIQNPRYQVTQFGKPVTLSCSQTLNHNVMYWYQQKSSQAPKLLFHYYDKDFNNEADTPDNFQSRRPNTSFCFLDIRSPGLGDTAMYLCATAGMNTEAFFGQGTRLTVV.

V and J are TRBV2 and TRBJ1-2; 7 bases line up with TRBD1. There are 14 residues in the CDR3. After removal of 4 bases from V and 4 bases from J, the junction contained 6 bases not matched to a gene. Germline V CDR1 and CDR2: SNHLY, FYNNEI. Here the CDR3 reads CASSAGQSFYGYTF. The CDR3 DNA sequence: TGTGCCAGCAGTGCGGGACAGTCTTTCTATGGCTACACCTTC.

This clone has just a few counts. The chain couples TRBV5-1 to TRBJ1-2; D is possibly TRBD1 (5 bases). CDR3 length: 13 amino acids. CDR1 and CDR2 from the germline V gene are SGHRS and YFSETQ. V was pared by 3 bases and J by 7 bases, with 13 bases between. CDR3 residues: CASSYGERGGYTF. The DNA for the CDR3 is TGCGCCAGCAGCTACGGAGAAAGGGGTGGCTACACCTTC.